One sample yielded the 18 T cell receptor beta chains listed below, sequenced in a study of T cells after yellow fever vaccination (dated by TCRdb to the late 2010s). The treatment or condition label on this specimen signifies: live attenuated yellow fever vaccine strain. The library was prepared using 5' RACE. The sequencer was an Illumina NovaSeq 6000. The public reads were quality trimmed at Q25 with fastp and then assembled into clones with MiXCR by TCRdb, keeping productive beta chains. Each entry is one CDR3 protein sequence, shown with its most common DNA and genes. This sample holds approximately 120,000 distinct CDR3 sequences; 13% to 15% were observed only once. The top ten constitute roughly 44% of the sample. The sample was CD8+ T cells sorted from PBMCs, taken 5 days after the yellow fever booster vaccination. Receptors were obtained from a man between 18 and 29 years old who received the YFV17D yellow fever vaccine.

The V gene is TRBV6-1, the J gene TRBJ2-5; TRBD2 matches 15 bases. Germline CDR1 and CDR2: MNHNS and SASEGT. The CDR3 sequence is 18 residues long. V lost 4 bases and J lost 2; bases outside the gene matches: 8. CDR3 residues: CASSVRTSGGAEQETQYF. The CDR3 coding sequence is TGTGCCAGCAGTGTCAGGACTAGCGGGGGGGCCGAACAAGAGACCCAGTACTTC.

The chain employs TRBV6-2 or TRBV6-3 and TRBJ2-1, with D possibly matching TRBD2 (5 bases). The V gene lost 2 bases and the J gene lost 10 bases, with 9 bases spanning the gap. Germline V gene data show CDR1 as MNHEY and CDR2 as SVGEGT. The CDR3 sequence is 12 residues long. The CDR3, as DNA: TGTGCCAGCAGTTACGGGAGCGAAGAGCAGTTCTTC. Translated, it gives CASSYGSEEQFF.

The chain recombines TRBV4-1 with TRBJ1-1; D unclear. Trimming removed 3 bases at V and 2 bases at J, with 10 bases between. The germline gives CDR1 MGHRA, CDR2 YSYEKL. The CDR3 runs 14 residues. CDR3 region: CASSHVTDNTEAFF. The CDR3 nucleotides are TGCGCCAGCAGCCATGTCACAGACAACACTGAAGCTTTCTTT.

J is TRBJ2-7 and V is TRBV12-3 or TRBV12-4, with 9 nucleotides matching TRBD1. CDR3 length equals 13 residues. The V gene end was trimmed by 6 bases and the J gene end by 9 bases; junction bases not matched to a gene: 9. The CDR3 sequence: CASSYPGQGAQYF. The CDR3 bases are TGTGCCAGCAGCTACCCGGGACAGGGCGCGCAGTACTTC.

Here the CDR3 reads CASSQDGSGQETQYF. In DNA, the CDR3 is TGTGCCAGCAGCCAAGATGGAAGCGGCCAAGAGACCCAGTACTTC. The chain couples TRBV4-2 to TRBJ2-5; TRBD2 is a possible D gene (5 bases). Germline V CDR1 and CDR2: LGHNA, YNFKEQ. This CDR3 region has 15 residues. Trimming removed 0 bases from V and 1 base from J, with 9 bases in between.

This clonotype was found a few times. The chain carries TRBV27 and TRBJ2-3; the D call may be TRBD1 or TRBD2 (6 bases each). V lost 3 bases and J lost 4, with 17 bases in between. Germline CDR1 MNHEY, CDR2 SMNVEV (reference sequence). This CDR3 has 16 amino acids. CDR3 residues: CASSFPGGGGPDTQYF. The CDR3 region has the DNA TGTGCCAGCAGTTTTCCCGGGGGTGGGGGCCCAGATACGCAGTATTTT.

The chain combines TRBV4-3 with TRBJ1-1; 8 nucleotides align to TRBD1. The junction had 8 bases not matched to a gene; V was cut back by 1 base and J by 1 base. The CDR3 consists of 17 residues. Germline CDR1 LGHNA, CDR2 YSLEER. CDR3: CASSQGPGQEPNTEAFF. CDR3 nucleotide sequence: TGCGCCAGCAGCCAAGGACCGGGACAGGAACCGAACACTGAAGCTTTCTTT.

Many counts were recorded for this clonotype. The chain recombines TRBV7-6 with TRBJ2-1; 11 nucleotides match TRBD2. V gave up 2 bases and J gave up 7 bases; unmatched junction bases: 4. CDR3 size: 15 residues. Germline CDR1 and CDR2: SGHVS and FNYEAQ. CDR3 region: CASSLSPSGGNEQFF. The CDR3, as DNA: TGTGCCAGCAGCTTAAGTCCTAGCGGGGGGAATGAGCAGTTCTTC.

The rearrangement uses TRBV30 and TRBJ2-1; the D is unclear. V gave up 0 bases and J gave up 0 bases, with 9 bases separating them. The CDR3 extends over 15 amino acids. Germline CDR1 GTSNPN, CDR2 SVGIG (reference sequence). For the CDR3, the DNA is TGTGCCTGGAGTGTGGGCGCGAGCTCCTACAATGAGCAGTTCTTC. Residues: CAWSVGASSYNEQFF.

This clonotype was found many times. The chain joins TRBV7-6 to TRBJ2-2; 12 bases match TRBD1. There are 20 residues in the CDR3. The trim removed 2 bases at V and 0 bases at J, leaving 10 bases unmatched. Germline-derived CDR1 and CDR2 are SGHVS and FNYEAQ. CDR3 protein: CASSLTPGDRGLSNTGELFF. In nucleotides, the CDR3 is TGTGCCAGCAGCTTAACTCCTGGGGACAGGGGGCTGTCGAACACCGGGGAGCTGTTTTTT.

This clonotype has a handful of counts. CDR3 amino acids: CSVATIRLGWADTQYF. DNA for the CDR3: TGCAGCGTTGCAACGATCAGGTTGGGTTGGGCAGATACGCAGTATTTT. The gene calls are TRBV29-1 and TRBJ2-3; D unresolved. Germline V gives CDR1 SQVTM, CDR2 ANQGSEA. This CDR3 region has 16 residues. Trimming stripped 4 bases from V and 4 bases from J, with 21 bases between.

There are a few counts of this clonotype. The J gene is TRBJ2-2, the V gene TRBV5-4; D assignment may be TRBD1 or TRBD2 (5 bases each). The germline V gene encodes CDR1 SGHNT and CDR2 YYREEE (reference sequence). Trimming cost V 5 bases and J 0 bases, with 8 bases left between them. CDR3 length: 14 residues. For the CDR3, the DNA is TGTGCCAGCAGAATGGGGGCGAACACCGGGGAGCTGTTTTTT. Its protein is CASRMGANTGELFF.

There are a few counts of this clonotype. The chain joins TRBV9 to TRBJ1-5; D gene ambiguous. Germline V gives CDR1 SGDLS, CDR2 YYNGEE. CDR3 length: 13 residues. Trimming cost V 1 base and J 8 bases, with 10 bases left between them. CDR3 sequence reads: CASSVYDGEPQHF. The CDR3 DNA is TGTGCCAGCAGCGTATATGACGGGGAGCCCCAGCATTTT.

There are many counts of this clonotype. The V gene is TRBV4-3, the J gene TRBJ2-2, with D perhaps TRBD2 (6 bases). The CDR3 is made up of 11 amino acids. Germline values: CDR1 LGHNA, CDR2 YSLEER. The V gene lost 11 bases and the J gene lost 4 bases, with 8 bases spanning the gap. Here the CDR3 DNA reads TGCGCCGCGGGGTCCACCGGGGAGCTGTTTTTT. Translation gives CAAGSTGELFF.

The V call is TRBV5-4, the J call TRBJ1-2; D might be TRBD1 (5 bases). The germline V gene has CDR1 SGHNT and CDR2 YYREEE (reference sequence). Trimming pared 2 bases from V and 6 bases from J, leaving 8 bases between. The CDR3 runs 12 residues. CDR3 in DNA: TGTGCCAGCAGCTTTTCAGGGAATGGCTACACCTTC. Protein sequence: CASSFSGNGYTF.

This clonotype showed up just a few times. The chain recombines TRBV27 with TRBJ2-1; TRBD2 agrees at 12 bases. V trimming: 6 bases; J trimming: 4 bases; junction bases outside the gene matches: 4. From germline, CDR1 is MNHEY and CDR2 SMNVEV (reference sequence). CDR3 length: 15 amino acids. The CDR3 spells CASSTGTSGYNEQFF. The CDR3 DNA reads TGTGCCAGCAGCACCGGGACTAGCGGGTACAATGAGCAGTTCTTC.

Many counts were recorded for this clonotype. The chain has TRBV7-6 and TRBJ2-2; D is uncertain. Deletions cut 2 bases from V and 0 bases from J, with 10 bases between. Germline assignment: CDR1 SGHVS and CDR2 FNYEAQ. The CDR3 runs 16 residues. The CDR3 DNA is TGTGCCAGCAGCTTATACAGCAGCACGAACACCGGGGAGCTGTTTTTT. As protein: CASSLYSSTNTGELFF.

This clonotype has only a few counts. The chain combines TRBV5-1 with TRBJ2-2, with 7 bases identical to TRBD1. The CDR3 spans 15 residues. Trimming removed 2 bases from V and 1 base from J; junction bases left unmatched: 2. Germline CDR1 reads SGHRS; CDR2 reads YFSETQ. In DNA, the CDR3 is TGCGCCAGCAGCTTCCGACAGGGGAACACCGGGGAGCTGTTTTTT. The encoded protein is CASSFRQGNTGELFF.